This is a list of T cell receptor beta chains from one sample in a study of shared clonotypes between healthy human individuals. Profiling relied on immunoSEQ multiplex PCR, and the TCRdb table lists in-frame clones only, not all of them. The sample lists about a million clones, more than 75% occurring once. The material sequenced was memory CD4+ T cells sorted from blood. The origin of the receptors is a man between 18 and 29 years old in good health. CDR3s include the opening cysteine and the closing phenylalanine or tryptophan. Each record gives: clone size, D gene, V gene, J gene, CDR3 DNA, CDR3 protein. D genes are given only for firm matches. For some rows the clone size is stated as once, few or many, or as a class when expanded; others skip it.

clone_size: -
d_call: -
v_call: TRBV19
j_call: TRBJ2-3
cdr3_nt: TGTGCCAGTAGTATAGGAAAAAGCACAGATACGCAGTATTTT
cdr3_aa: CASSIGKSTDTQYF

clone_size: -
d_call: TRBD2
v_call: TRBV7-6
j_call: TRBJ2-7
cdr3_nt: TGTGCCAGCAGCCGGGAGGGCCACGAGCAGTACTTC
cdr3_aa: CASSREGHEQYF

clone_size: -
d_call: -
v_call: TRBV9
j_call: TRBJ1-1
cdr3_nt: TGTGCCAGCAGCGTAGAGGGGTGGACTGAAGCTTTCTTT
cdr3_aa: CASSVEGWTEAFF

clone_size: -
d_call: -
v_call: TRBV7-9
j_call: TRBJ1-2
cdr3_nt: TGTGCCAGCAGCGCCATTGGCTACACCTTC
cdr3_aa: CASSAIGYTF

clone_size: -
d_call: TRBD1
v_call: TRBV5-6
j_call: TRBJ1-2
cdr3_nt: TGTGCCAGCAGCCGGGACAGGGGCTATGGCTACACCTTC
cdr3_aa: CASSRDRGYGYTF

clone_size: -
d_call: -
v_call: TRBV5-1
j_call: TRBJ1-2
cdr3_nt: TGCGCCAGCAGCGAGGGTGGGAGCAGGGACTATGGCTACACCTTC
cdr3_aa: CASSEGGSRDYGYTF

clone_size: -
d_call: TRBD2
v_call: TRBV10-3
j_call: TRBJ2-5
cdr3_nt: TGTGCCATCAGGATTAGCGGGGGCTTTCAAGAGACCCAGTACTTC
cdr3_aa: CAIRISGGFQETQYF

clone_size: many
d_call: -
v_call: TRBV5-1
j_call: TRBJ2-7
cdr3_nt: TGCGCCAGCAGCTTGGAGATGGCTTCGATCGAGCAGTACTTC
cdr3_aa: CASSLEMASIEQYF

clone_size: few
d_call: -
v_call: TRBV5-6
j_call: TRBJ2-2
cdr3_nt: TGTGCCAGCAGCTTGCTCGGGGGTACCGGGGAGCTGTTTTTT
cdr3_aa: CASSLLGGTGELFF

clone_size: few
d_call: TRBD2
v_call: TRBV19
j_call: TRBJ2-7
cdr3_nt: TGTGCCAGTCCGCCCACCCGGACTAGCGTGATTACCTACGAGCAGTACTTC
cdr3_aa: CASPPTRTSVITYEQYF

clone_size: once
d_call: -
v_call: TRBV21-1
j_call: TRBJ2-4
cdr3_nt: TGTGCCAGCAGCATCGAATCAGCCAAAAACATTCAGTACTTC
cdr3_aa: CASSIESAKNIQYF

clone_size: -
d_call: TRBD1
v_call: TRBV9
j_call: TRBJ1-2
cdr3_nt: TGTGCCAGCAGCCACAACGCCCCAGGGGGGTATGGCTACACCTTC
cdr3_aa: CASSHNAPGGYGYTF

clone_size: once
d_call: -
v_call: TRBV10-2
j_call: TRBJ2-3
cdr3_nt: TGCGCCAGCAATCTGGGATTCGGGACAGATACGCAGTATTTT
cdr3_aa: CASNLGFGTDTQYF

clone_size: -
d_call: -
v_call: TRBV6-5
j_call: TRBJ2-7
cdr3_nt: TGTGCCAGCAGAACCGGGACAAGGGCATACGAGCAGTACTTC
cdr3_aa: CASRTGTRAYEQYF